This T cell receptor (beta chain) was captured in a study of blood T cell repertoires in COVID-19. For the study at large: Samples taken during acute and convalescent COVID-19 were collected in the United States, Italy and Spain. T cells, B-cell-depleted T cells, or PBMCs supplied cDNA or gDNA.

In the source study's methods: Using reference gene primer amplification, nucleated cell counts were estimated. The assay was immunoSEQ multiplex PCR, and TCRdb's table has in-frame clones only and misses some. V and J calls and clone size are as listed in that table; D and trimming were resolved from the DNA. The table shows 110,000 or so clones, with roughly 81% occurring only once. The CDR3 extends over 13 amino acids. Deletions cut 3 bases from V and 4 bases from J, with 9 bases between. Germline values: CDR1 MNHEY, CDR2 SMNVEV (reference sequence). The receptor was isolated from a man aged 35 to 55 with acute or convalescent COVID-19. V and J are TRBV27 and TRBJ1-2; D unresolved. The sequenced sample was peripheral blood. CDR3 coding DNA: TGTGCCAGCAGTTTCAACAGATTCTATGGCTACACCTTC. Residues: CASSFNRFYGYTF.